This T cell receptor beta chain originates from a study of CD8 T cells in Susac syndrome. The germline V gene has CDR1 MNHEY and CDR2 SMNVEV (reference sequence). The CDR3 has 13 amino acids. V lost 5 bases to trimming and J lost 5 bases, with 12 bases between them. Random hexamers were used to reverse transcribe the RNA input (about 0.45 to 1 ug). The authors amplified TCR beta CDR3 across 54 Vbeta and 13 Jbeta using immunoSEQ multiplex PCR. One entry per CDR3 protein results from TCRdb running MiXCR on the immunoSEQ multiplex PCR reads. The repertoire holds 45,000 to 55,000 distinct CDR3 sequences, roughly 93% seen once, with about 0.55% in the top ten. In blood CD8+ and CD4+ T cells, TCR beta underwent sequencing. While serving as controls, healthy donors were matched for age and sex.

The TCR comes from a human donor in good health. This chain connects TRBV27 to TRBJ2-5; unclear D gene. Sequencing was carried out using CD8+ T cells from PBMCs. In nucleotides, the CDR3 is TGTGCCAGCAGTCCCGTTCCCCCTGAGACCCAGTACTTC. This codes for CASSPVPPETQYF.